Presented here are 3 T cell receptor beta chains from one specimen sequenced in a study of control samples from healthy donors and cancer patients. Repertoires were generated with immunoSEQ multiplex PCR, while TCRdb's copy carries only in-frame clones and drops some. This table has 160,000 or so clones, nearly 96% appearing once. Input material: blood. The receptors here all came from a woman under 40 in good health.

The rearrangement links TRBV6-1 to TRBJ2-7; a weak D match, TRBD1 (5 bases). Germline V lookup: CDR1 MNHNS, CDR2 SASEGT. The V gene lost 0 bases and the J gene lost 3 bases, with 12 bases spanning the gap. This CDR3 comprises 15 residues. CDR3 DNA sequence: TGTGCCAGCAGTGAAGCGGACACGGGCGGCTACGAGCAGTACTTC. Protein: CASSEADTGGYEQYF.

V and J are TRBV20-1 and TRBJ2-3; tentatively, D is TRBD2 (6 bases). V was pared by 6 bases and J by 9 bases, with 13 bases between. Germline loops: CDR1 DFQATT, CDR2 SNEGSKA (reference sequence). CDR3 size: 11 residues. The CDR3 is CSAGPGGTQYF. The CDR3 nucleotides are TGCAGTGCCGGCCCCGGGGGAACGCAGTATTTT.

The V call is TRBV6-1, the J call TRBJ1-5; TRBD1 matches at 7 bases. Germline CDR1 MNHNS, CDR2 SASEGT. The CDR3 is 17 residues long. V dropped 3 bases and J dropped 1; count of bases not matched to a gene: 9. The CDR3 sequence: CASSDDREGTSNQPQHF. The CDR3 DNA reads TGTGCCAGCAGTGATGACAGGGAGGGGACAAGCAATCAGCCCCAGCATTTT.